This passage covers 5 T cell receptor beta chains from one sample sequenced in a study of tumor-infiltrating lymphocytes in primary liver carcinoma. Using a constant-region primer together with ProtoScript II reverse transcriptase, TCR beta cDNA was made from roughly 500 ng of total RNA. Employing slightly modified ARM-PCR, three nested multiplex PCR rounds were run, and these gave rise to the TCR beta libraries. For around 9 cycles apiece, the opening two PCR rounds ran with TRBV1-TRBV30 forward primers and a C-beta reverse primer. One entry per CDR3 protein, called by TCRdb with MiXCR from the multiplex PCR reads. The sample has roughly 78,000 distinct CDR3 sequences, 71% seen once. Co-extraction of both nucleic acids (RNA and DNA) used about 19-33 mg of unsorted bulk tissue. The sample consisted of liver tumor tissue from sampling region 4. The subset: tumor region T4, right-lateral pole. The receptors come from a woman aged 55-70 years with primary liver carcinoma and hepatitis B virus infection.

This clonotype occurred many times. The chain links TRBV29-1 to TRBJ2-1, with D perhaps matching TRBD2 (6 bases). Trimming shortened V by 4 bases and J by 0 bases, and 22 bases separated the two germline ends. The CDR3 extends over 18 amino acids. CDR1 SQVTM and CDR2 ANQGSEA come from the germline V gene. This CDR3 reads CSVGVGGFSASSYNEQFF. In DNA, the CDR3 is TGCAGCGTTGGGGTGGGAGGTTTCTCTGCAAGCTCCTACAATGAGCAGTTCTTC.

Comment on this clonotype: At one boundary the junction diverges from the germline segment, which might be a read error. The J gene is TRBJ2-5, the V gene TRBV6-5, with D perhaps assigned TRBD1 or TRBD2 (5 bases each). The CDR3 consists of 13 residues. From germline, CDR1 is MNHEY and CDR2 SVGAGI. The CDR3: CASCTAVGETQYF. In DNA, the CDR3 is TGTGCCAGCTGCACCGCGGTGGGGGAGACCCAGTATTTC.

About this clonotype itself: This could be a read error, since a much larger clone is one nucleotide away. V and J are TRBV7-9 and TRBJ2-7, with 13 positions matching TRBD2. Losses at the gene ends were 10 bases for V and 6 bases for J; bases not matched to a gene: 12. The CDR3 length is 15 residues. CDR1 is SEHNR and CDR2 is FQNEAQ in the germline V gene (reference sequence). CDR3 in amino acids: CANGGRTSGRGEQYF. CDR3 coding DNA: TGTGCCAACGGAGGGCGGACTAGCGGGAGAGGCGAGCAGTACTTC.

Regarding this clonotype: Relative to the germline gene, one junction end is altered; a read error may explain this. The rearrangement uses TRBV11-2 and TRBJ2-3; D may match TRBD1 or TRBD2 (5 bases each). The length of the CDR3 is 16 residues. The germline V gene has CDR1 SGHAT and CDR2 FQNNGV. DNA for the CDR3: TGTGCCAGCAGCGCTGATAGTGGGGCTAGCACAGATACGCAGTGTTTT. Its protein product is CASSADSGASTDTQCF.

Turning to this clonotype: A read error may account for a junction end that differs from germline. CDR3 amino acids: CASTISSGSSCNEQFF. The CDR3, as DNA: TGCGCCAGCACCATTTCTAGCGGATCCTCCTGCAATGAGCAGTTCTTC. The rearrangement links TRBV5-1 to TRBJ2-1, with 7 bases lining up with TRBD2. Germline CDR1 SGHRS, CDR2 YFSETQ. The CDR3 sequence is 16 residues long.